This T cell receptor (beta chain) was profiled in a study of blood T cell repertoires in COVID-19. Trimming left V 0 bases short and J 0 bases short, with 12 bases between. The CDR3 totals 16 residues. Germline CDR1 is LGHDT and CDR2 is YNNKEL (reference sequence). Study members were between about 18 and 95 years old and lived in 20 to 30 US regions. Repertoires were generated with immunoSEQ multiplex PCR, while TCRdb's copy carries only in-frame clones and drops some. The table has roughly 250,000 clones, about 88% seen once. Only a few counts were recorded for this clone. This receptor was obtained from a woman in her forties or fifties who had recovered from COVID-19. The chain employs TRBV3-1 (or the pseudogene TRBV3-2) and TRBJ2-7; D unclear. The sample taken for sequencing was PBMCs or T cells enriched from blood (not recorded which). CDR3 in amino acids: CASSQENYASSYEQYF. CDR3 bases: TGTGCCAGCAGCCAAGAAAACTACGCGAGCTCCTACGAGCAGTACTTC.